This TCR beta chain comes out of a study of shared clonotypes between healthy human individuals. Findings and limits, study-wide: Since donors were few, the genetic and exposure-history diversity represented was limited.

Every immunoSEQ plate was one replicate of a subset's evenly spread DNA. Profiled with immunoSEQ multiplex PCR; TCRdb holds only in-frame clones, not every one. The table lists around 510,000 clones, roughly 79% of them singletons. Donors, healthy HIV-negative adults, lacked recent acute infections or vaccinations. Germline lookup yields CDR1 ENHRY and CDR2 SYGVKD. The V end lost 11 bases, the J end lost 6 bases, and 22 bases lay between the germline ends. The CDR3 runs to 14 residues. With regard to this clone: Its antigen is as yet unknown.

The sample was PBMCs. V gene TRBV10-3 combines with J gene TRBJ1-2, with D possibly TRBD1 on 5 matching bases. The clonotype was recovered from a middle-aged woman in good health. Some clones in this sample may be carry-over from other donors' samples. The CDR3 bases are TGTGCCCTACATCCGGGGCCTACTTCCCATGGCTACACCTTC. This sequence encodes CALHPGPTSHGYTF.